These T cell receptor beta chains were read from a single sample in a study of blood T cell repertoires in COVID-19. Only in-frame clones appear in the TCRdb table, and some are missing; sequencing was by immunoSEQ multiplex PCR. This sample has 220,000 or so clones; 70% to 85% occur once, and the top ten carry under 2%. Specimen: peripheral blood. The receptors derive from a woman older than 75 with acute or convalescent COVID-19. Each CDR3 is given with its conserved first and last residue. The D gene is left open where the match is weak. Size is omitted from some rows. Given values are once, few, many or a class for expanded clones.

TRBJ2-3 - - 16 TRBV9 TGTGCCAGCAGCGCTCCCCCAAGCGGGAGCACAGATACGCAGTATTTT CASSAPPSGSTDTQYF
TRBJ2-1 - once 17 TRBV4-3 TGCGCCAGCAGCCAAGATTGGTCCAGGGGTAGGCACAATGAGCAGTTCTTC CASSQDWSRGRHNEQFF
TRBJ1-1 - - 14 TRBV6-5 TGTGCCAGCAGTTACGGGGGGGCGAACACTGAAGCTTTCTTT CASSYGGANTEAFF
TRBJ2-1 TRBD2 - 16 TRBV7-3 TGTGCCAGCAGCCGATCGCCTAGCGGGAGTAGAAATGAGCAGTTCTTC CASSRSPSGSRNEQFF
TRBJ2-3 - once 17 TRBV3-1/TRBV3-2 TGTGCCAGCAGCCAATTTGCGGGTTCGAAAATCACAGATACGCAGTATTTT CASSQFAGSKITDTQYF
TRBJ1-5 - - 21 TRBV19 TGTGCCAGTAGTCAATACCCAAGGGACTTTACTAGCAGCGATAGCAATCAGCCCCAGCATTTT CASSQYPRDFTSSDSNQPQHF
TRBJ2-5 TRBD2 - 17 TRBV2 TGTGCCAGCACTAGACTAGCGGGAGGAGGGACGGTAGAGACCCAGTACTTC CASTRLAGGGTVETQYF
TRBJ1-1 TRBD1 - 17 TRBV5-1 TGCGCCAGCAGCTTTAGGGGAGGAGGGGGCTCGTACACTGAAGCTTTCTTT CASSFRGGGGSYTEAFF
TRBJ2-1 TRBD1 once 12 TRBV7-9 TGTGCCAGCAGCTTAGATAGGACAGGGGTCTTCTTC CASSLDRTGVFF
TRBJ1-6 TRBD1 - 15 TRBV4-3 TGCGCCAGCAGCCAAGAGGGGACAGGGAACTCACCCCTCCACTTT CASSQEGTGNSPLHF
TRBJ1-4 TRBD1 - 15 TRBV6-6 TGTGCCAGCAGCCACAGGGGTTCAACTAATGAAAAACTGTTTTTT CASSHRGSTNEKLFF
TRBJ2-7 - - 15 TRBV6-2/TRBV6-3 TGTGCCAGCAGTTACTCTCGCTCAGCGGGTTACGAGCAGTACTTC CASSYSRSAGYEQYF
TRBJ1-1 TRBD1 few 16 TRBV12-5 TGTGCTAGTGGCCTTCGACAGGGGACGCTGAACACTGAAGCTTTCTTT CASGLRQGTLNTEAFF
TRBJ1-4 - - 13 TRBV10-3 TGTGCCATCAGCCGAGGCTTAAATGAAAAACTGTTTTTT CAISRGLNEKLFF
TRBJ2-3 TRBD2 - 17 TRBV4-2 TGTGCCAGCAGCCAAGATCCGGGGGGTTGGTTGACAGATACGCAGTATTTT CASSQDPGGWLTDTQYF
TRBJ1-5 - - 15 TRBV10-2 TGCGCCAGCAGGCCCGGTCGAGGGAACAATCAGCCCCAGCATTTT CASRPGRGNNQPQHF
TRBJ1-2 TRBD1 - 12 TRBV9 TGTGCCAGCAGCCCGGGACAGGGAGGCTACACCTTC CASSPGQGGYTF
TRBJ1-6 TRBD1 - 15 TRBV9 TGTGCCAGCAGCGTAACTATAGGGACAGATTCACCCCTCCACTTT CASSVTIGTDSPLHF
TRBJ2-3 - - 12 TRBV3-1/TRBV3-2 TGTGCCAGCAGCCATTTGCGAGATACGCAGTATTTT CASSHLRDTQYF
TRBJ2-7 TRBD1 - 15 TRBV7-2 TGTGCCAGCAGCTTAGGGGGACAGGGAGGGTACGAGCAGTACTTC CASSLGGQGGYEQYF
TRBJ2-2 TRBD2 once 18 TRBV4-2 TGTGCCAGCAGCCAAGATCCGGGCGGGGGGGCCGGTACCGGGGAGCTGTTTTTT CASSQDPGGGAGTGELFF
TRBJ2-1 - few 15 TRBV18 TGTGCCAGCTCACCAAGGGACTTAGCGTGGAATGAGCAGTTCTTC CASSPRDLAWNEQFF
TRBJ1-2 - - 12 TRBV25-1 TGTGCCAGCAGTCCGGGGGTAGGTGGCTACACCTTC CASSPGVGGYTF
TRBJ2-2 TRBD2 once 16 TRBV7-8 TGTGCCAGCAGCCTAAAACGCGGGAGGGCAACCGGGGAGCTGTTTTTT CASSLKRGRATGELFF
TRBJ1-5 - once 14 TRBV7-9 TGTGCCAGCAGCTTCTCCAATCGGAATCAGCCCCAGCATTTT CASSFSNRNQPQHF
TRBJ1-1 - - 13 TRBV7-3 TGTGCCAGCAGCTTAATGGGCGGGAGTGAAGCTTTCTTT CASSLMGGSEAFF
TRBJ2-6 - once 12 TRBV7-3 TGTGCCAGCAGCTTATTTGCAGGGCTCCTGACTTTC CASSLFAGLLTF
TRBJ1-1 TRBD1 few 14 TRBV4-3 TGCGCCAGCAGCCAAGATCAGGCCAGGGGGCGAGCTTTCTTT CASSQDQARGRAFF
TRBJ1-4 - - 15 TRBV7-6 TGTGCCAGCAGCTTAGGATGGGAGGCTAATGAAAAACTGTTTTTT CASSLGWEANEKLFF
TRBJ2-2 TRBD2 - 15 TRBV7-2 TGTGCCAGCAGCCTGTTCGGGAGGGATACCGGGGAGCTGTTTTTT CASSLFGRDTGELFF
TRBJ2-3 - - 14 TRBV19 TGTGCCAGTAGTATGGCGGGGCGAACCCATACGCAGTATTTT CASSMAGRTHTQYF
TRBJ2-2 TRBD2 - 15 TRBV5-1 TGCGCCAGCAGCTTTGGCGGGAGTGACACCGGGGAGCTGTTTTTT CASSFGGSDTGELFF
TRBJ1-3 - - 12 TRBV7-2 TGTGCCAGCAGCTTTTCGGGAAACACCATATATTTT CASSFSGNTIYF
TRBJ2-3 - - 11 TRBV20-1 TGCAGTGCCTCAGCGGCAGATACGCAGTATTTT CSASAADTQYF
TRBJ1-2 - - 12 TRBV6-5 TGTGCCAGCAGGGGAGCAGAACGGGGCTACACCTTC CASRGAERGYTF
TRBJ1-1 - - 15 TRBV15 TGTGCCACCAGCAGAGATACAACACCAAACACTGAAGCTTTCTTT CATSRDTTPNTEAFF
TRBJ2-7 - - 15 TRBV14 TGTGCCAGCAGCCAAGACAGGACAGCGACCTACGAGCAGTACTTC CASSQDRTATYEQYF
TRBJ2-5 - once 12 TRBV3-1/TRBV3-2 TGTGCCAGCAGCCAAGGACCTAGGACCCAGTACTTC CASSQGPRTQYF
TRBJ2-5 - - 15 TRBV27 TGTGCCAGCTCGATCGCGTGGGACTTACAAGAGACCCAGTACTTC CASSIAWDLQETQYF
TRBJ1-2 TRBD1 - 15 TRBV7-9 TGTGCCAGCAGCTTGCCGGGACAGGGGGTGAGTGGCTACACCTTC CASSLPGQGVSGYTF
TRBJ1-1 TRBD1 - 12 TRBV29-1 TGCAGCGCGGACAGGGTTGGTTCTGAAGCTTTCTTT CSADRVGSEAFF
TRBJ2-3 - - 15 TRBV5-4 TGTGCCAGCAGACCCCGTCTGGAGTCTCAAGATACGCAGTATTTT CASRPRLESQDTQYF
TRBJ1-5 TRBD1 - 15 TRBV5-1 TGCGCCAGCAGCCCCCAGGACAGGGGTGGACAGCCCCAGCATTTT CASSPQDRGGQPQHF
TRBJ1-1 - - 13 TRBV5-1 TGCGCCAGTGGACGGGATTATCCCACTGAAGCTTTCTTT CASGRDYPTEAFF
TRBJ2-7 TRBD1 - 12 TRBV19 TGTGCCAGTTCTGACAGGGGAGACGAGCAGTACTTC CASSDRGDEQYF
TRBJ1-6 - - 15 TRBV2 TGTGCCAGCAGTGGACAGAGCTCCTATAATTCACCCCTCCACTTT CASSGQSSYNSPLHF
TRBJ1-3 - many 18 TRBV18 TGTGCCAGCTCACCATTCACCCCGCAGCAGGACTCTGGAAACACCATATATTTT CASSPFTPQQDSGNTIYF
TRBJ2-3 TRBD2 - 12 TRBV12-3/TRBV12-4 TGTGCCAGCACCAACGGACTAGCGGGTCAGTATTTT CASTNGLAGQYF
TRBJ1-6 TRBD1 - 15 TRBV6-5 TGTGCCAGCAGTCTGACGGGACAGCAGAATTCACCCCTCCACTTT CASSLTGQQNSPLHF
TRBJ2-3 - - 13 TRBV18 TGTGCCAGCTCAGCCAGGGGGGCAGATACGCAGTATTTT CASSARGADTQYF
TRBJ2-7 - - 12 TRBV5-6 TGTGCCAGCAGCTTGGGGGCACACGAGCAGTACTTC CASSLGAHEQYF
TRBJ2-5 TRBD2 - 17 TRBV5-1 TGCGCCAGCAGCTTGGGCTGGGGGACTAGCGGCCAAGAGACCCAGTACTTC CASSLGWGTSGQETQYF
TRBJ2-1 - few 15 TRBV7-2 TGTGCCAGCAGCTTAGCCGTATATTCCGGGAATGAGCAGTTCTTC CASSLAVYSGNEQFF
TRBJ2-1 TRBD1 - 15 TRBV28 TGTGCCAGCAGTGTAAGGACAGGGGGCTACAATGAGCAGTTCTTC CASSVRTGGYNEQFF
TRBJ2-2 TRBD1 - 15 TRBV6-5 TGTGCCAGCAACCCCGGGACAGCCGACCGCGGGGAGCTGTTTTTT CASNPGTADRGELFF
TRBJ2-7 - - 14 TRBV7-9 TGTGCCAGCAGCTTAGCGGGTCACGGGGGCGAGCAGTACTTC CASSLAGHGGEQYF